This TCR beta chain was captured by sequencing in a study of CD8 T cells in Susac syndrome. The RNA, about 0.45 to 1 ug, was put through reverse transcription using random hexamers. From the immunoSEQ multiplex PCR reads, TCRdb called clonotypes with MiXCR, one entry per CDR3 protein. Here the sample spans over 95,000 distinct CDR3 sequences, around nine tenths being singletons. V was pared by 5 bases and J by 5 bases, with 11 bases of the junction left unmatched. Looked up from germline, CDR1 is SGHVS and CDR2 is FNYEAQ. The CDR3 covers 15 residues. TEMRA cells were FACS-enriched, with CD8+ and CD4+ T cells isolated negatively.

Sequenced: CD4+ T cells from PBMCs. The V gene is TRBV7-6, the J gene TRBJ1-2; 7 nucleotides match TRBD1. The source of this sequence is a human donor in good health. CDR3 nucleotide sequence: TGTGCCAGCAGCCCGGGAGAGGGGGCGCGGTATGGCTACACCTTC. It yields the protein CASSPGEGARYGYTF.